The T cell receptor beta chain described here comes from a study of blood T cell repertoires in COVID-19. Study summary: Sites in the United States, Italy and Spain provided acute and convalescent COVID-19 samples. T cells, B-cell-depleted T cells, or PBMCs provided the cDNA or gDNA that served as material.

Per the original methods: Nucleated cell counts were estimated from reference gene primer amplification. Some clones are missing from TCRdb's copy, which holds only in-frame ones; the method was immunoSEQ multiplex PCR. Clone size and the V and J calls come from that table; the DNA yielded D and trimming. The sample lists around 340,000 clones; around nine tenths were seen once. CDR1 and CDR2 (germline): SGDLS, YYNGEE. Deletions cut 4 bases from V and 4 bases from J, with 11 bases between. This CDR3 is 13 amino acids long. This clone occurred once. Sequenced sample: peripheral blood. This receptor was identified in a woman aged 55-69 years with COVID-19, enrolled during active disease. The rearrangement uses TRBV9 and TRBJ1-1, with D possibly TRBD1 on 5 matching bases. The CDR3 region is CASSPRGATEAFF. The CDR3 DNA reads as TGTGCCAGCAGCCCCCGTGGGGCCACTGAAGCTTTCTTT.